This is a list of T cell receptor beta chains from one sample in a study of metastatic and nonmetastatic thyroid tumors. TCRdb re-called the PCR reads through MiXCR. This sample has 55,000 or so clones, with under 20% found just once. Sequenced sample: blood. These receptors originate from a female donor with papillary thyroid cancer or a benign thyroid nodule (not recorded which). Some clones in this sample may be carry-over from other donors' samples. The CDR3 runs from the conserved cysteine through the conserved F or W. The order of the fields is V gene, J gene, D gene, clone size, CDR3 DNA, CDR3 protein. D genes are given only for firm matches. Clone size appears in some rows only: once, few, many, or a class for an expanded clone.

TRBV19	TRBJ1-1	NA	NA	TGTGCCAGTAGTATCCCCCAGGGAGGGTACACTGAAGCTTTCTTT	CASSIPQGGYTEAFF
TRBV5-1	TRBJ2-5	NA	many	TGCGCCAGCAGCTTCGACGTAGGACAAGAGACCCAGTACTTC	CASSFDVGQETQYF
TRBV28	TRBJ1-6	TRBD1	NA	TGTGCCACCTCCCCACAGGGGTCTAGAGTAAAGTCACCCCTCCACTTT	CATSPQGSRVKSPLHF
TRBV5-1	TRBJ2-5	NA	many	TGCGCCAGCAGGACCATGGTAGGGATAGAGACCCAGTACTTC	CASRTMVGIETQYF
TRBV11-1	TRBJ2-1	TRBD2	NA	TGTGCCAGCAGCTCCCGCTGGACTAGCGGGAATCAGCAGTTCTTC	CASSSRWTSGNQQFF
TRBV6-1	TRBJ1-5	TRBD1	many	TGTGCCAGCAGCAGTCAGGGGGCATCTAGCAATCAGCCCCAGCATTTT	CASSSQGASSNQPQHF
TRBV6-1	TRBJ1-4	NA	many	TGTGCCAGCAGTCCCGTAGCTAGGGGATTTGAAAAACTGTTTTTT	CASSPVARGFEKLFF
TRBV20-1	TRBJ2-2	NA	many	TGCAGTGCCATCCCGGCACACACCGGGGAGCTGTTTTTT	CSAIPAHTGELFF
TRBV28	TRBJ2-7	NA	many	TGTGCCAGCAGTAAACCGGGCTACGAGCAGTACTTC	CASSKPGYEQYF
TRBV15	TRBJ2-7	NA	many	TGTGCCACCAGCAGAGCTTTGGCCGGCGAGCAGTACTTC	CATSRALAGEQYF
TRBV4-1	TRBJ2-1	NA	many	TGCGCCAGCAGCCAAGTCCCCAGCGGAAGCTCCTACAATGAGCAGTTCTTC	CASSQVPSGSSYNEQFF
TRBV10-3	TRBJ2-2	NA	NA	TGTGCCATCAAGGGTAGGGACACCGGGGAGCTGTTTTTT	CAIKGRDTGELFF
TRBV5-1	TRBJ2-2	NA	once	TGCGCCAGCAGCTTGGATCAGGACGGCGGGGAGCTGTTTTTT	CASSLDQDGGELFF
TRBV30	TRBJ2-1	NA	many	TGTGCCTGGGGGTACTCCCGGCGCGATCAGTTCTTC	CAWGYSRRDQFF
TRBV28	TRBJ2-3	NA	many	TGTGCCAGCAGTTTTTTGGTCCGCACAGATACGCAGTATTTT	CASSFLVRTDTQYF
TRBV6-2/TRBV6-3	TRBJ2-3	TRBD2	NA	TGTGCCAGCAGTTACTCGTGGACTAGCACCACAGATACGCAGTATTTT	CASSYSWTSTTDTQYF